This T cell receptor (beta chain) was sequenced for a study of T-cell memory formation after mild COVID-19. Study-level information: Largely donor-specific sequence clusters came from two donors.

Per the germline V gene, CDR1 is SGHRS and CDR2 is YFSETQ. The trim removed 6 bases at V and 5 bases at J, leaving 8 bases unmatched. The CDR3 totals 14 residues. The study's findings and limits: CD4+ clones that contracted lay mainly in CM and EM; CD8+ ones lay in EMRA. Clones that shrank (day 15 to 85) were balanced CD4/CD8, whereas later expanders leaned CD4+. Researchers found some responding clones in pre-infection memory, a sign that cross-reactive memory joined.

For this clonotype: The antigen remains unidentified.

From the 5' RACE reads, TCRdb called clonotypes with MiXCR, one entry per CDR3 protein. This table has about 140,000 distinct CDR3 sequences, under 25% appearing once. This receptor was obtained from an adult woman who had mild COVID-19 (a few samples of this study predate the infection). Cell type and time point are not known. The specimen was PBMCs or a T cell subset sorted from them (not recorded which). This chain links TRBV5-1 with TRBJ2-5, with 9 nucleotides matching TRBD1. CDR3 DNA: TGCGCCAGCAACCCGGGACAGGGTGAGGAGACCCAGTACTTC. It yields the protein CASNPGQGEETQYF.